This entry features one T cell receptor (beta chain) sequence. Its antigen is currently unknown. Germline-derived CDR1 and CDR2 are GTSNPN and SVGIG (reference sequence). V was shortened by 2 bases and J by 0 bases, with 13 bases between the two germline ends. The CDR3 totals 15 residues. Isolated RNA was reverse transcribed in full, so expressed TCRB transcripts were sequenced. The table came from immunoSEQ multiplex PCR; TCRdb's copy has only in-frame clones and leaves some out. This table has about 260,000 clones, about 24% appearing once. These data come from a study of beta chain features in type 1 diabetes. Study results and limitations: Within each of all four CD4+ subsets, Type 1 diabetes patients had TCRB CDR3s that were moderately but significantly shorter. Any HLA effect on TCRB rearrangement was left unresolved by small sub-analyses.

The genes are TRBV30 and TRBJ1-1; D gene uncertain. The clonotype comes from a woman in her 30s with type 1 diabetes. The sequenced material came from naive CD4+ T cells from blood. Here the CDR3 reads CAWSFRQVVNTEAFF. CDR3 sequence (DNA): TGTGCCTGGAGTTTCAGGCAGGTTGTGAACACTGAAGCTTTCTTT. Variable domain in full (rest from reference TRBV30 and TRBJ1-1): SQTIHQWPATLVQPVGSPLSLECTVEGTSNPNLYWYRQAAGRGLQLLFYSVGIGQISSEVPQNLSASRPQDRQFILSSKKLLLSDSGFYLCAWSFRQVVNTEAFFGQGTRLTVV.